The clone carrying this T cell receptor beta chain was found many times. Its antigen is not identified. TCRdb ran MiXCR on the 5' RACE reads and lists one entry per CDR3 protein. The sample comprises more than 500,000 distinct CDR3 sequences, approximately 5% of which are singletons, and roughly 3.5% rests with the top ten. These data come from a study of CD8 T cells in ankylosing spondylitis. Study-wide findings and caveats: What appeared characteristic of ankylosing spondylitis blood was a TCR beta motif of eight highly homologous variants.

The sequencing sample was made of blood, either unsorted or a sorted T cell fraction (not recorded which). The TCR originated in a male donor with ankylosing spondylitis.

The CDR3 sequence is CASSQVPTEAFF. The CDR3 nucleotides are TGCGCCAGCAGCCAAGTCCCTACTGAAGCTTTCTTT. The V and J genes are TRBV4-1 and TRBJ1-1; the D is unclear. The V and J ends lost 1 base and 5 bases respectively, with 5 bases between them. The germline V gene encodes CDR1 MGHRA and CDR2 YSYEKL. The length of the CDR3 is 12 residues.